The subject of this entry is one T cell receptor (beta chain). CDR3 size: 16 residues. The germline gives CDR1 SGHRS, CDR2 YFSETQ. V lost 4 bases, J lost 0 bases, and 13 bases lay in between. These data come from a study of shared T cell receptors in the human thymus. Clones were sequenced by immunoSEQ multiplex PCR, and TCRdb holds only the in-frame ones, with some missing. The sample has about 660,000 clones, 70% to 90% seen once. This sample also appeared in a second study, on human thymus T cells. This second report adds: The people who donated were healthy Finnish babies having corrective surgery for congenital heart defects.

This receptor was identified in a boy under three years old with a congenital heart defect. The rearrangement links TRBV5-1 to TRBJ1-4; no clear D gene. Material for sequencing was thymocytes. CDR3 in amino acids: CASSPRRIATNEKLFF. CDR3 coding DNA: TGCGCCAGCAGCCCTCGGAGGATTGCAACTAATGAAAAACTGTTTTTT.